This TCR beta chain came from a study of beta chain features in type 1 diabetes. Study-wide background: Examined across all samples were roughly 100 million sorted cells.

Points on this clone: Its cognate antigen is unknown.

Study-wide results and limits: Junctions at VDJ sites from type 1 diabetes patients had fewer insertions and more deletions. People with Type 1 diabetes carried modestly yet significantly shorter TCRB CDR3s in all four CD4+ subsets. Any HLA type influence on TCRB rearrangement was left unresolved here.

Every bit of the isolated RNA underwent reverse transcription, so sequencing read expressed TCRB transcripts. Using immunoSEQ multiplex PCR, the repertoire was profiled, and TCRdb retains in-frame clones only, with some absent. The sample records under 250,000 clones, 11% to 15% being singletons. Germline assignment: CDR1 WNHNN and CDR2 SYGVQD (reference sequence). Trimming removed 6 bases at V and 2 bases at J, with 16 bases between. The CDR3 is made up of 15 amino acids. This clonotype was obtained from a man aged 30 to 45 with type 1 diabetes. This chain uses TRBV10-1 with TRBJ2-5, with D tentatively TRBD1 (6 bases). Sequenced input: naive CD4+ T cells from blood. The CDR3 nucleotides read TGCGCCAGCAGCGAAATGGGACAAAAGCAAGAGACCCAGTACTTC. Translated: CASSEMGQKQETQYF.